What follows are 24 T cell receptor beta chains derived from one specimen sequenced in a study of glioma-infiltrating T cells after dendritic cell vaccination. Libraries were prepared by immunoSEQ multiplex PCR; TCRdb keeps only in-frame clonotypes and omits some of them. The data contain some 90,000 clones, approximately 78% of them singletons. Sample time point: after dendritic cell vaccination, including at tumor progression/relapse. The sequences come from blood, collected after dendritic cell vaccination. These receptors were collected from a human donor with glioblastoma.

The chain employs TRBV6-1 and TRBJ2-1, with D uncertain. V lost 9 bases and J 3 bases, leaving 9 bases between the germline ends. The CDR3 has 12 amino acids. From germline, CDR1 is MNHNS and CDR2 SASEGT. The CDR3 sequence is CASKRYYNEQFF. The CDR3 DNA follows: TGTGCCAGTAAGAGATACTACAATGAGCAGTTCTTC.

This CDR3 is CASRPGGNTEAFF. For the CDR3, the DNA is TGTGCCAGCAGACCAGGGGGTAACACTGAAGCTTTCTTT. The genes are TRBV2 and TRBJ1-1; 7 nucleotides line up with TRBD1. This CDR3 is built from 13 residues. With V trimmed by 6 bases and J by 2 bases, 3 bases remained unmatched. Germline V gene sequence: CDR1 SNHLY, CDR2 FYNNEI.

The chain recombines TRBV7-3 with TRBJ2-1; D unclear. CDR3 length: 14 amino acids. V lost 2 bases and J lost 0, with 5 bases in between. Germline V CDR1 and CDR2: SGHTA, FQGTGA. DNA of the CDR3: TGTGCCAGCAGCTTACACGGCTCCTACAATGAGCAGTTCTTC. This sequence encodes CASSLHGSYNEQFF.

The genes are TRBV19 and TRBJ1-1; no definite D call. V dropped 7 bases and J dropped 1 base, with 19 bases sitting between them. Germline-derived CDR1 and CDR2 are LNHDA and SQIVND (reference sequence). The CDR3 sequence is 16 residues long. The CDR3 sequence: CASTPRGSLGNTEAFF. The CDR3 coding sequence is TGTGCCAGTACCCCTCGAGGGTCCCTCGGGAACACTGAAGCTTTCTTT.

This clone has just one count. This chain links TRBV18 with TRBJ2-4; D is uncertain. Germline CDR1 KGHSH, CDR2 LQKENI. Between the trimmed V and J ends, which lost 2 bases and 8 bases, there was a span of 10 bases. There are 13 residues in the CDR3. The CDR3 loop is CASSPNGQDIQYF. CDR3 DNA sequence: TGTGCCAGCTCACCAAATGGTCAGGACATTCAGTACTTC.

The chain is built from TRBV27 and TRBJ1-5, with 9 bases lining up with TRBD1. The CDR3 is made up of 15 amino acids. Germline V gene lookup returns CDR1 MNHEY and CDR2 SMNVEV (reference sequence). V trimming: 5 bases; J trimming: 5 bases; junction bases outside the gene matches: 7. The CDR3 sequence: CASSLQGAFDQPQHF. The CDR3 DNA sequence: TGTGCCAGCAGTCTACAGGGGGCGTTCGATCAGCCCCAGCATTTT.

CDR3 sequence: CSVGIANQETQYF. The CDR3 bases are TGCAGCGTTGGAATCGCGAACCAAGAGACCCAGTACTTC. J is TRBJ2-5 and V is TRBV29-1; D is undetermined. The CDR3 runs to 13 residues. Trimming removed 4 bases from V and 0 bases from J, with 9 bases in between. Germline CDR1 and CDR2: SQVTM and ANQGSEA. The whole variable domain, remainder taken from reference TRBV29-1 and TRBJ2-5, is SAVISQKPSRDICQRGTSLTIQCQVDSQVTMMFWYRQQPGQSLTLIATANQGSEATYESGFVIDKFPISRPNLTFSTLTVSNMSPEDSSIYLCSVGIANQETQYFGPGTRLLVL.

This rearrangement joins TRBV19 to TRBJ1-2; D remains ambiguous. CDR3 length equals 15 residues. V gave up 4 bases and J gave up 0 bases, with 12 bases separating them. In germline, CDR1 is LNHDA, CDR2 SQIVND (reference sequence). The CDR3 DNA reads as TGTGCCAGTAGTACGCAGGACTCCTCTAACTATGGCTACACCTTC. Protein: CASSTQDSSNYGYTF.

The genes are TRBV25-1 and TRBJ2-1; 8 nucleotides align to TRBD1. This CDR3 comprises 13 residues. V was pared by 4 bases and J by 12 bases, with 8 bases of the junction left unmatched. Germline V gives CDR1 MGHDK, CDR2 SYGVNS. The CDR3 region is CASSGQGRSWQFF. DNA of the CDR3: TGTGCCAGCAGTGGACAGGGGCGTTCCTGGCAGTTCTTC.

This sequence joins TRBV7-2 and TRBJ2-3; D is undetermined. The CDR3 is made up of 15 amino acids. The germline V gene encodes CDR1 SGHTA and CDR2 FQGNSA. Trimming left V 5 bases short and J 2 bases short, with 14 bases between. The CDR3 DNA reads as TGTGCCAGCAGCCCCTCAGGCACCATCACAGATACGCAGTATTTT. Translated: CASSPSGTITDTQYF. The whole variable domain, filled in from reference TRBV7-2 and TRBJ2-3, reads GAGVSQSPSNKVTEKGKDVELRCDPISGHTALYWYRQSLGQGLEFLIYFQGNSAPDKSGLPSDRFSAERTGGSVSTLTIQRTQQEDSAVYLCASSPSGTITDTQYFGPGTRLTVL.

This rearrangement joins TRBV10-3 to TRBJ2-3; TRBD1 agrees at 7 bases. Looked up from germline, CDR1 is ENHRY and CDR2 is SYGVKD. This CDR3 is 12 amino acids long. With 7 bases clipped from V and 5 bases from J, the junction kept 3 bases outside the gene matches. The CDR3 is CAIKGAVDTQYF. The CDR3 DNA sequence: TGTGCCATCAAGGGGGCCGTAGATACGCAGTATTTT.

J is TRBJ2-5 and V is TRBV6-1; 14 bases are shared with TRBD2. The CDR3 has 17 amino acids. V gave up 2 bases and J gave up 9 bases; unmatched junction bases: 11. The germline V gene has CDR1 MNHNS and CDR2 SASEGT. The CDR3 nucleotides are TGTGCCAGCAGTGAACTTTCGAAGACTAGCGGGGGGGCGCCCCAGTACTTC. Translation: CASSELSKTSGGAPQYF.

This clone was counted a single time. The chain is built from TRBV14 and TRBJ2-1, with 8 nucleotides matching TRBD1. Unmatched junction bases numbered 6, after V lost 4 bases and J lost 4 bases. This CDR3 has 15 residues. The germline CDR1 and CDR2 sequences are SGHDN and FVKESK. The CDR3 DNA reads TGTGCCAGCAGCCCGCAGGGGGCATGGTACAATGAGCAGTTCTTC. Residues: CASSPQGAWYNEQFF. The variable domain in full, completed from reference TRBV14 and TRBJ2-1, reads EAGVTQFPSHSVIEKGQTVTLRCDPISGHDNLYWYRRVMGKEIKFLLHFVKESKQDESGMPNNRFLAERTGGTYSTLKVQPAELEDSGVYFCASSPQGAWYNEQFFGPGTRLTVL.

The V gene is TRBV19, the J gene TRBJ1-5, with D possibly TRBD1 on 5 matching bases. This CDR3 has 15 residues. The germline V and J ends were trimmed by 4 bases and 3 bases, with 13 bases remaining between them. Germline assignment: CDR1 LNHDA and CDR2 SQIVND (reference sequence). The CDR3 region is CASSRGVSDNQPQHF. CDR3 nucleotides: TGTGCCAGTAGTAGGGGGGTCAGCGACAATCAGCCCCAGCATTTT.

The rearrangement links TRBV2 to TRBJ2-7; perhaps TRBD1 as D (6 bases). Trimming left V 7 bases short and J 1 base short, with 11 bases between. This CDR3 region has 13 residues. Germline-derived CDR1 and CDR2 are SNHLY and FYNNEI. Here the CDR3 reads CASKPGQSYEQYV. The DNA for the CDR3 is TGTGCCAGCAAGCCCGGACAGTCCTACGAGCAGTACGTC.

This clone has only one observation. V is TRBV11-2 and J is TRBJ1-1; D may be TRBD1 (6 bases). From germline, CDR1 is SGHAT and CDR2 FQNNGV. Trimming took 1 base from V and 4 from J, leaving 16 bases between them. This CDR3 contains 16 residues. The CDR3 coding sequence is TGTGCCAGCAGCTTAGCGGGGGGGCGCAGAGGCACTGAAGCTTTCTTT. This sequence encodes CASSLAGGRRGTEAFF.

This clone was observed a single time. The chain links TRBV27 to TRBJ2-7; TRBD2 is a possible D gene (5 bases). The CDR3 is 11 residues long. V dropped 6 bases and J dropped 3 bases, with 6 bases sitting between them. Germline loops: CDR1 MNHEY, CDR2 SMNVEV (reference sequence). This chain's CDR3 is CASRSGYEQYV. The CDR3, as DNA: TGTGCCAGCAGGAGCGGCTACGAGCAGTACGTC.

This clone appeared once. This chain joins TRBV15 and TRBJ2-1, with unresolved D. There are 15 residues in the CDR3. Germline V gene sequence: CDR1 LNHNV, CDR2 YYDKDF (reference sequence). V lost 3 bases and J lost 7, with 16 bases in between. The CDR3 DNA follows: TGTGCCACCAGCAGCTACGTGTCGAGCCCAAATGAGCAGTTCTTC. Protein product: CATSSYVSSPNEQFF.

The chain recombines TRBV19 with TRBJ1-6; 10 positions match TRBD1. Germline V gene data show CDR1 as LNHDA and CDR2 as SQIVND (reference sequence). The CDR3 is 16 amino acids. The trim removed 6 bases at V and 10 bases at J, leaving 12 bases unmatched. CDR3 DNA sequence: TGTGCCAGTAGGGGGGGCACGGGACAGGGGCAATCACCCCTCCACTTT. Amino acid sequence: CASRGGTGQGQSPLHF. The whole variable domain, filled in from reference TRBV19 and TRBJ1-6, reads DGGITQSPKYLFRKEGQNVTLSCEQNLNHDAMYWYRQDPGQGLRLIYYSQIVNDFQKGDIAEGYSVSREKKESFPLTVTSAQKNPTAFYLCASRGGTGQGQSPLHFGNGTRLTVT.

The chain links TRBV11-3 to TRBJ2-3; 9 bases fit TRBD2. The CDR3 runs 15 residues. V lost 6 bases and J lost 4; bases outside the gene matches: 8. The germline V gene has CDR1 SGHNT and CDR2 YENEEA. The CDR3 loop is CASSAGGPSADTQYF. The CDR3 DNA reads TGTGCCAGCAGTGCGGGAGGGCCCTCCGCAGATACGCAGTATTTT. The full variable domain, completed using reference TRBV11-3 and TRBJ2-3, is EAGVVQSPRYKIIEKKQPVAFWCNPISGHNTLYWYLQNLGQGPELLIRYENEEAVDDSQLPKDRFSAERLKGVDSTLKIQPAELGDSAVYLCASSAGGPSADTQYFGPGTRLTVL.

The V call is TRBV6-1, the J call TRBJ1-1; D is possibly TRBD1 (5 bases). Trimming cost V 7 bases and J 3 bases, with 12 bases left between them. Germline V gene lookup returns CDR1 MNHNS and CDR2 SASEGT. The CDR3 is 13 amino acids. CDR3: CASTLGLDTEAFF. The CDR3, as DNA: TGTGCCAGCACCCTGGGGCTCGACACTGAAGCTTTCTTT.

V is TRBV5-5 and J is TRBJ2-6, with 10 bases aligning to TRBD1. With 5 bases clipped from V and 2 bases from J, the junction kept 13 bases outside the gene matches. CDR1 is SGHKS and CDR2 is YYEKEE in the germline V gene (reference sequence). This CDR3 has 19 amino acids. CDR3 residues: CASRAGTGDSWPGANVLTF. As DNA, the CDR3 is TGTGCCAGCAGAGCCGGGACAGGGGATTCATGGCCTGGGGCCAACGTCCTGACTTTC.

The chain is built from TRBV6-1 and TRBJ2-5, with D perhaps TRBD1 (5 bases). This CDR3 is 13 amino acids long. The germline gives CDR1 MNHNS, CDR2 SASEGT. V was trimmed by 2 bases and J by 4 bases, leaving 8 bases between them. CDR3: CASSERGSETQYF. The CDR3 DNA sequence: TGTGCCAGCAGTGAAAGGGGTTCAGAGACCCAGTACTTC.

The V and J genes are TRBV27 and TRBJ1-1; no clear D. The ends were cut back, 10 bases at V and 6 bases at J, with 21 bases in the middle. Germline V gene data show CDR1 as MNHEY and CDR2 as SMNVEV (reference sequence). The length of the CDR3 is 14 residues. Here the CDR3 DNA reads TGTGCCACAAAGAGGGAGCGCGGGTCTTCTGAAGCTTTCTTT. Translated: CATKRERGSSEAFF.